Sequencing of this T cell receptor (beta chain) was carried out in a study of identical twins. Unique molecular identifiers were present on the cDNA, and a universal primer site came from template switching. TCRdb ran MiXCR on the 5' RACE reads and lists one entry per CDR3 protein. There are about 520,000 distinct CDR3 sequences in the sample; about 20% occur only once, and 0.75% to 0.95% lies in the top ten. Germline V lookup: CDR1 SGHRS, CDR2 YFSETQ. The ends were cut back, 5 bases at V and 6 bases at J, with 13 bases in the middle. The CDR3 is 13 residues long. The same data also went into a second study, on T cells expressing NK-cell markers.

Sequencing was done on a sample of CD4+ T cells sorted from blood. The TCR comes from a woman aged 18 to 35 in good health. The chain combines TRBV5-1 with TRBJ2-3; D gene uncertain. CDR3 residues: CASRANTGDTQYF. Written as DNA, the CDR3 is TGCGCCAGCAGAGCCAATACCGGGGATACGCAGTATTTT. The full variable domain, completed using reference TRBV5-1 and TRBJ2-3, is KAGVTQTPRYLIKTRGQQVTLSCSPISGHRSVSWYQQTPGQGLQFLFEYFSETQRNKGNFPGRFSGRQFSNSRSEMNVSTLELGDSALYLCASRANTGDTQYFGPGTRLTVL.